This T cell receptor (beta chain) comes out of a study of cytomegalovirus exposure and HLA in healthy donors. Broader study findings: Cytomegalovirus status was reportedly diagnosed by the classifier with high sensitivity and specificity. Some segments of the V type, notably TRBV6-2 and TRBV6-3, were excluded as indistinguishable.

With respect to this clone: Its target is not known.

Both 60 Vbeta primers and 13 Jbeta primers went into the PCR. Clones were read by immunoSEQ multiplex PCR, and TCRdb kept only the in-frame ones, dropping some. The sample has around 110,000 clones; 71% are singletons. The donors gave bone marrow, and they were healthy. From germline, CDR1 is SGHNT and CDR2 YYREEE (reference sequence). The V and J ends lost 5 bases and 0 bases, in that order; junction bases with no gene match: 3. The CDR3 loop spans 15 amino acids. This sequence originates from a female donor in good health and CMV-seronegative. This rearrangement joins TRBV5-4 to TRBJ2-2; 8 bases agree with TRBD2. The sequenced material came from PBMCs. CDR3 bases: TGTGCCAGCAGTCGGGAGGGCCCGAACACCGGGGAGCTGTTTTTT. This encodes CASSREGPNTGELFF.